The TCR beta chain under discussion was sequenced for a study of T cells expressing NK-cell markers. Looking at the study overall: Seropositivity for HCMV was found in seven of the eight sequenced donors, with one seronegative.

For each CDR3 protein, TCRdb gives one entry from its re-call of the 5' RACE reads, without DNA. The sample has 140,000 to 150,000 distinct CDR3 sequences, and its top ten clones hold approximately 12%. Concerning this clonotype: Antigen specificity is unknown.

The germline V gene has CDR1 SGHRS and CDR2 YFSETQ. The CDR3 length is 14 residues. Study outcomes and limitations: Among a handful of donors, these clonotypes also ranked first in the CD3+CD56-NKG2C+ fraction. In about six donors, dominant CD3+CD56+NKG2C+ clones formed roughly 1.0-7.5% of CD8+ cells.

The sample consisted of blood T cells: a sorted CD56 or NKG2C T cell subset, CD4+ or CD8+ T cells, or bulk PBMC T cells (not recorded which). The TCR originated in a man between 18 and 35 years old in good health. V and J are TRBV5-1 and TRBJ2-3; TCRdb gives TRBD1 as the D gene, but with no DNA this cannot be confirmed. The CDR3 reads CASSQDRGQDTQYF.